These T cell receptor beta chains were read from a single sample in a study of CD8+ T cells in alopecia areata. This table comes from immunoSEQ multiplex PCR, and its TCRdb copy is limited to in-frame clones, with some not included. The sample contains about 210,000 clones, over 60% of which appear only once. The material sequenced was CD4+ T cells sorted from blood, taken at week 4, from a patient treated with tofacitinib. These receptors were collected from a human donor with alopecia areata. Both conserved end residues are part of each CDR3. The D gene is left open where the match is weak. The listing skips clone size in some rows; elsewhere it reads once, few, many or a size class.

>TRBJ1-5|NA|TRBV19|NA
TGTGCCAGCTCCCCGGGCCACTTACAGCCCCAGCATTTT
CASSPGHLQPQHF
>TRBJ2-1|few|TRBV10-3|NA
TGTGCCATCAGGGGGCAGGATGAGCAGTTCTTC
CAIRGQDEQFF
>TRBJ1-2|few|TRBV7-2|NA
TGTGCCAGCAGCTCCTCGACACCTAACTATGGCTACACCTTC
CASSSSTPNYGYTF
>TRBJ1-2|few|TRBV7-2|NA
TGTGCCAGCAGCTTTTGGACGGAAAACTATGGCTACACCTTC
CASSFWTENYGYTF
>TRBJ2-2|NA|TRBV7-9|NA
TGTGCCAGCAGCACGAGAGGGGGGAACACCGGGGAGCTGTTTTTT
CASSTRGGNTGELFF
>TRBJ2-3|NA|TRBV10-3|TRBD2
TGTGCCATCAGTGGTGGCGGGGGTAACCCCCCAGATACGCAGTATTTT
CAISGGGGNPPDTQYF
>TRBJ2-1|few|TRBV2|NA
TGTGCCAGCAGTGAGATCGGGGGTGGCTACAATGAGCAGTTCTTC
CASSEIGGGYNEQFF
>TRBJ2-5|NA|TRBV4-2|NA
TGTGCCAGCAGCCAAGAGGCGCCCGGTCCAGAGACCCAGTACTTC
CASSQEAPGPETQYF
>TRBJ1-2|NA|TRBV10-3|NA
TGTGCCATCAACGAGGGAGTTGGATCTGATGGCTACACCTTC
CAINEGVGSDGYTF
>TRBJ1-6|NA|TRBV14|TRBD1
TGTGCCAGCAGCCCCGGACAGGGTGATCGAAATTCACCCCTCCACTTT
CASSPGQGDRNSPLHF
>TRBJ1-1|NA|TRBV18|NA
TGTGCCAGCTCACCACCAGGAGGGTACACTGAAGCTTTCTTT
CASSPPGGYTEAFF
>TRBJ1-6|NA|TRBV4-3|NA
TGCGCCAGCAGCCATGCCGCCAGGGGAAAATCACCCCTCCACTTT
CASSHAARGKSPLHF
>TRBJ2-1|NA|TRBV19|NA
TGTGCCAGTAGTATAAATACAGTTTCCCCGGGGGAGCAGTTCTTC
CASSINTVSPGEQFF
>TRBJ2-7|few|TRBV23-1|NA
TGCGCCAGCAGTCAAGGAGGTGGCAGGGAAACTGGCGAGCAGTACTTC
CASSQGGGRETGEQYF
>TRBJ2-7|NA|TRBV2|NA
TGTGCCAGGAGCTACGGACGGGCAACCTACGAGCAGTACTTC
CARSYGRATYEQYF
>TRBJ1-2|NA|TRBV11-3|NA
TGTGCCAGCAGCTTAGGTGAAACCAGGGCGGATGGCTACACCTTC
CASSLGETRADGYTF
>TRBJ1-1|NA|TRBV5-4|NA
TGTGCCAGCAGCCCGGGATTAAACACTGAAGCTTTCTTT
CASSPGLNTEAFF
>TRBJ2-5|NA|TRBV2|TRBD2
TGTGCCAGCAGTGGGTCTAGCGGGGGTATCCAAGAGACCCAGTACTTC
CASSGSSGGIQETQYF
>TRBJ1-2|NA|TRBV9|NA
TGTGCCAGCAGCGTAGGCAACGGCAACTATGGCTACACCTTC
CASSVGNGNYGYTF
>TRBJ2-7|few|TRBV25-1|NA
TGTGCCAGCAGTGAACAGGGTCCCTACGAGCAGTACTTC
CASSEQGPYEQYF
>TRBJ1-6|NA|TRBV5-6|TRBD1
TGTGCCAGCAGCTTGAGAGGGACAGGATTTCAAGGTTCCCTCCACTTT
CASSLRGTGFQGSLHF
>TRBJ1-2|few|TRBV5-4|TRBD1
TGTGCCAGCAGCTTATTAAATGACAGGGGCTATGGCTACACCTTC
CASSLLNDRGYGYTF
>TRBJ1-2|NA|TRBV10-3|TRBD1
TGTGCCACCCGAGGACGGGACAGGGAAGCGCTTGGCTATGGCTACACCTTC
CATRGRDREALGYGYTF
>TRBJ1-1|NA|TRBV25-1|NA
TGTGCCAGCAGTTTTGGACAGCTTGAAGCTTTCTTT
CASSFGQLEAFF